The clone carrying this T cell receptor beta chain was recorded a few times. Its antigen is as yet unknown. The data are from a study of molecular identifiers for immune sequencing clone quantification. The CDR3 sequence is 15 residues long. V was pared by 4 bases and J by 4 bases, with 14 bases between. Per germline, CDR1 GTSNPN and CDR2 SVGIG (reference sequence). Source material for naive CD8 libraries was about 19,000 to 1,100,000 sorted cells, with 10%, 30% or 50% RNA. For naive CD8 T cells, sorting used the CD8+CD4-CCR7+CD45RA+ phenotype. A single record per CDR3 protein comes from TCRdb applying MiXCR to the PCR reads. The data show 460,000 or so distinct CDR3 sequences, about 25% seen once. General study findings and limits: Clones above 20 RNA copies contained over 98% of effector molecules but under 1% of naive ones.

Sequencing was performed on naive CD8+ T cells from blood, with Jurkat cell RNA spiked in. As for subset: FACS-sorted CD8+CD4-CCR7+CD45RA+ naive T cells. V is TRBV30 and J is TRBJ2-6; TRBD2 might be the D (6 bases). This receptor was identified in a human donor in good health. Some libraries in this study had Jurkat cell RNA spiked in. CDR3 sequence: CAWNGGASGANVLTF. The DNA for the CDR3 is TGTGCCTGGAATGGAGGGGCATCGGGGGCCAACGTCCTGACTTTC.